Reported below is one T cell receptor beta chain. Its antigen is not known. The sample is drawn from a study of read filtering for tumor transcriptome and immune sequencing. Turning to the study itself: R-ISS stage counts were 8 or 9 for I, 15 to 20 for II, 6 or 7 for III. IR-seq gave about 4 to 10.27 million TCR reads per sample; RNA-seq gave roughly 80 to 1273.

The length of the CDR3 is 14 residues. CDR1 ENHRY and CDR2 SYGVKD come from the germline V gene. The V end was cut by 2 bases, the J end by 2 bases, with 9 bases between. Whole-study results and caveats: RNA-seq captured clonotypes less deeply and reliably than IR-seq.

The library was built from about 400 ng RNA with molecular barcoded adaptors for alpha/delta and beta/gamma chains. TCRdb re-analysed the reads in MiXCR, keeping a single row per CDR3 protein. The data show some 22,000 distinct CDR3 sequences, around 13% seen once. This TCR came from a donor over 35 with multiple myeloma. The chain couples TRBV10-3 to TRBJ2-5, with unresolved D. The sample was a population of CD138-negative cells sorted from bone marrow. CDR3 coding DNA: TGTGCCATCAGTGAGCCGGAGAGACAAGAGACCCAGTACTTC. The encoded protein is CAISEPERQETQYF.